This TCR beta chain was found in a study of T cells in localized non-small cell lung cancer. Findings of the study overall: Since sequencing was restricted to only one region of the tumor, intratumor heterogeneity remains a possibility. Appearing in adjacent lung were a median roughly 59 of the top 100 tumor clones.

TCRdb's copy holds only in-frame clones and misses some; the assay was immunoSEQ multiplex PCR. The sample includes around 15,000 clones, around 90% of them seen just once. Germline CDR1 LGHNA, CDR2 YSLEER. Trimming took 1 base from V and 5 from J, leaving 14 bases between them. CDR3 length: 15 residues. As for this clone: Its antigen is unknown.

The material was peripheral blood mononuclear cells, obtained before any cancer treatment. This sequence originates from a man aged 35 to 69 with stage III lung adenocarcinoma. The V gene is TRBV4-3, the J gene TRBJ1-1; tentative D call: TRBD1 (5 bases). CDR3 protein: CASSQGGGVPTEAFF. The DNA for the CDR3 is TGCGCCAGCAGCCAAGGGGGCGGGGTTCCGACTGAAGCTTTCTTT.